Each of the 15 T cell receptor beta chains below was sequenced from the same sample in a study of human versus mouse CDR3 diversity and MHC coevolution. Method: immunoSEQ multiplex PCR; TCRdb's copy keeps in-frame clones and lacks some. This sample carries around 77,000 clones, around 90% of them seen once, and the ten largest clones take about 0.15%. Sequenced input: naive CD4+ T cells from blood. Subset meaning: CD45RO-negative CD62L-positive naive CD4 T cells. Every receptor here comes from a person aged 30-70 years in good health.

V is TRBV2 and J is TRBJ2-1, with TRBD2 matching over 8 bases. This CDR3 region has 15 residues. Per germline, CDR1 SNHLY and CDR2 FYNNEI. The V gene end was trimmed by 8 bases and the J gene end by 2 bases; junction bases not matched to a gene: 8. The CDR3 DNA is TGTGCCAGCGCCAACGGGAGGGGGGCCTACAATGAGCAGTTCTTC. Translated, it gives CASANGRGAYNEQFF.

The DNA of the CDR3 is TGTGCCTGGTGCTTACGGGGCAATGAGCAGTTCTTC. This sequence encodes CAWCLRGNEQFF. The V call is TRBV30, the J call TRBJ2-1; TRBD2 is a possible D gene (5 bases). The ends were cut back, 5 bases at V and 6 bases at J, with 11 bases in the middle. The CDR3 extends over 12 amino acids. CDR1 and CDR2 from the germline V gene are GTSNPN and SVGIG (reference sequence).

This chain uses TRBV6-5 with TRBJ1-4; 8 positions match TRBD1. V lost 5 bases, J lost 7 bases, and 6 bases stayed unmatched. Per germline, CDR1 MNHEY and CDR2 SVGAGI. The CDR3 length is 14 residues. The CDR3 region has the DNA TGTGCCAGCAGTGACAGGGGAGGAGGTGAAAAACTGTTTTTT. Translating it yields CASSDRGGGEKLFF.

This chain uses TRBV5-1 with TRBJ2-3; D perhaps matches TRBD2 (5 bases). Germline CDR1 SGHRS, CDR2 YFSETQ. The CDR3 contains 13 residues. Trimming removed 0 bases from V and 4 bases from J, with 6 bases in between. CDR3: CASSLELADTQYF. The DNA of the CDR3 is TGCGCCAGCAGCTTGGAACTAGCAGATACGCAGTATTTT.

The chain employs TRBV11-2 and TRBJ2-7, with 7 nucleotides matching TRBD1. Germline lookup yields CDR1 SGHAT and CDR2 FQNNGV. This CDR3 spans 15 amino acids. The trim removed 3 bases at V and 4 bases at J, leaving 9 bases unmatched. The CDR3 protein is CASSFGTGAQYEQYF. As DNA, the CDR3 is TGTGCCAGCAGCTTTGGTACAGGGGCCCAATACGAGCAGTACTTC.

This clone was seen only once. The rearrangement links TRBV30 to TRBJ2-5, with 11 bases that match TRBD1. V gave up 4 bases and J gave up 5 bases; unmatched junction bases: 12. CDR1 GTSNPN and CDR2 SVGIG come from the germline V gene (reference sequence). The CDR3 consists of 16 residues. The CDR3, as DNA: TGTGCCTGGACTCCGGGACAGGGGGTATTTTCGGAGACCCAGTACTTC. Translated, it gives CAWTPGQGVFSETQYF.

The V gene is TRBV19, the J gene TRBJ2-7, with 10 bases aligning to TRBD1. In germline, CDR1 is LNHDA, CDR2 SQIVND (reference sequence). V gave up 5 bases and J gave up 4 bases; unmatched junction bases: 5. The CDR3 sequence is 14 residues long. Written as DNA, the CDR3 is TGTGCCAGTAGTCTCGGGACAGGGGTTTACGAGCAGTACTTC. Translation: CASSLGTGVYEQYF.

The CDR3 DNA follows: TGTGCCAGCAGCGTAGTTCCAGGGGTTCAGTCTGGGGCCAACGTCCTGACTTTC. This gives the protein CASSVVPGVQSGANVLTF. This chain connects TRBV9 to TRBJ2-6; D perhaps matches TRBD1 (6 bases). The CDR3 spans 18 residues. Germline CDR1 and CDR2: SGDLS and YYNGEE. V dropped 0 bases and J dropped 1 base, with 14 bases sitting between them.

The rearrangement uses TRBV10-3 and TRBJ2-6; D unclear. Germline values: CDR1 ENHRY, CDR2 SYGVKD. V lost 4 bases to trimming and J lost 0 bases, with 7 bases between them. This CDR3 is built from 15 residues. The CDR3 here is CAISGGHSGANVLTF. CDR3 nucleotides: TGTGCCATCAGTGGCGGTCACTCTGGGGCCAACGTCCTGACTTTC.

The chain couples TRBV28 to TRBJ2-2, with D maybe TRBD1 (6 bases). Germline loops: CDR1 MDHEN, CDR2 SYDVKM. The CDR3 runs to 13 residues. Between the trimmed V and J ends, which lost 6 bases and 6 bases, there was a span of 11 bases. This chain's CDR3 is CASSPGVPGELFF. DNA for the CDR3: TGTGCCAGCAGCCCAGGGGTCCCCGGGGAGCTGTTTTTT.

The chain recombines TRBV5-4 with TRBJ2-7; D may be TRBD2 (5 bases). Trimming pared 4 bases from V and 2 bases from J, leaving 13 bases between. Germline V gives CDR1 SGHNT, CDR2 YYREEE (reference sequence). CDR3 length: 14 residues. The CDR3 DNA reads TGTGCCAGCAGCCTACTGGCGGGTCCCTACGAGCAGTACTTC. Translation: CASSLLAGPYEQYF.

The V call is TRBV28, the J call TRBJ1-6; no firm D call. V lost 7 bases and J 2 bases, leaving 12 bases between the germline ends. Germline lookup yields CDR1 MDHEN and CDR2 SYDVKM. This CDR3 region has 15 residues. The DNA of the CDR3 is TGTGCCAGCATGAACAGTTCTCCCTATAATTCACCCCTCCACTTT. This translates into CASMNSSPYNSPLHF.

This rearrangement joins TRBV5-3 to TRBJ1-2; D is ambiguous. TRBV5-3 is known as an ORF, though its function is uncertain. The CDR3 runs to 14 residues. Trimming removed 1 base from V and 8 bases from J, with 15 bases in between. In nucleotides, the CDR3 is TGTGCCAGAAGCTTGACCCGGGAGGCGGAGGGCTACACCTTC. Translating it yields CARSLTREAEGYTF.

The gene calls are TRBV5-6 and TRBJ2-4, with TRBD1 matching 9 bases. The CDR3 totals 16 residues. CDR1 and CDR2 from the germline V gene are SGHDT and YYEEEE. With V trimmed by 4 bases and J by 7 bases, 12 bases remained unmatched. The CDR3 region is CASSGVGATGGNIQYF. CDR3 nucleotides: TGTGCCAGCAGCGGCGTTGGAGCGACAGGGGGGAACATTCAGTACTTC.

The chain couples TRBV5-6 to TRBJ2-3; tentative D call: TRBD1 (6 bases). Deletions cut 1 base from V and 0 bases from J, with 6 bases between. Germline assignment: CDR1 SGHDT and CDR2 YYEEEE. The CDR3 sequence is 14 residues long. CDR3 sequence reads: CASSLTGSTDTQYF. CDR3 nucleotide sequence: TGTGCCAGCAGCTTGACAGGGAGCACAGATACGCAGTATTTT.